This is a list of T cell receptor beta chains from one sample in a study of post-analysis software for immune sequencing data. TCRdb reprocessed the PCR reads via MiXCR and lists one record per CDR3 protein. Of about 400,000 distinct CDR3 sequences in the sample, approximately 38% were seen once. Sequences were obtained from blood. All receptors come from a girl aged 10 to 17 with multiple sclerosis. The CDR3 runs from the conserved cysteine through the conserved F or W. D genes are given only for firm matches. Clone size is not always given. Where it is, it says once, few, many or a class for expanded clones.

clone_size: -; v_call: TRBV7-2; d_call: -; j_call: TRBJ2-3; cdr3_nt: TGTGCCAGCAGCTTTTATGGGGATACGCAGTATTTT; cdr3_aa: CASSFYGDTQYF
clone_size: many; v_call: TRBV3-1; d_call: -; j_call: TRBJ1-2; cdr3_nt: TGTGCCAGCAGCCAAGCAGGGACTCCTGGTAATGGCTACACCTTC; cdr3_aa: CASSQAGTPGNGYTF
clone_size: few; v_call: TRBV7-6; d_call: -; j_call: TRBJ2-1; cdr3_nt: TGTGCCAGCAGCTTTACTAGATACAATGAGCAGTTCTTC; cdr3_aa: CASSFTRYNEQFF
clone_size: -; v_call: TRBV27; d_call: -; j_call: TRBJ2-4; cdr3_nt: TGTGCCAGCAGTTTATCCCAGTTAGCCAAAAACATTCAGTACTTC; cdr3_aa: CASSLSQLAKNIQYF
clone_size: few; v_call: TRBV6-2/TRBV6-3; d_call: -; j_call: TRBJ2-1; cdr3_nt: TGTGCCAGCAGTTACCCCCGGACAGAGTACAATGAGCAGTTCTTC; cdr3_aa: CASSYPRTEYNEQFF
clone_size: -; v_call: TRBV4-2; d_call: TRBD2; j_call: TRBJ2-5; cdr3_nt: TGTGCCAGCAGCCAGGCAAAACCGGGACTAGCGAGAGAGACCCAGTACTTC; cdr3_aa: CASSQAKPGLARETQYF
clone_size: -; v_call: TRBV5-5; d_call: -; j_call: TRBJ1-5; cdr3_nt: TGTGCCAGCAGCTTGGAACAGGGTGATATGCCCCAGCATTTT; cdr3_aa: CASSLEQGDMPQHF
clone_size: -; v_call: TRBV19; d_call: -; j_call: TRBJ2-1; cdr3_nt: TGTGCCAGTAGGGAGGCGATGGGGAATGAGCAGTTCTTC; cdr3_aa: CASREAMGNEQFF
clone_size: -; v_call: TRBV12-3/TRBV12-4; d_call: TRBD1; j_call: TRBJ2-5; cdr3_nt: TGTGCCAGCAGTTTAGAAAGGACAGGGGGCCAAGAGACCCAGTACTTC; cdr3_aa: CASSLERTGGQETQYF
clone_size: many; v_call: TRBV4-3; d_call: -; j_call: TRBJ2-1; cdr3_nt: TGCGCCAGCAGCCATGATAGGAGGGAGCAGTTCTTC; cdr3_aa: CASSHDRREQFF
clone_size: -; v_call: TRBV3-1; d_call: -; j_call: TRBJ2-5; cdr3_nt: TGTGCCAGCAGCCAAGTGTCGCTAGGTGGAGAGACCCAGTACTTC; cdr3_aa: CASSQVSLGGETQYF
clone_size: few; v_call: TRBV6-5; d_call: -; j_call: TRBJ1-1; cdr3_nt: TGTGCCAGCTGGGTAGGTCCCGAGGCTTTCTTT; cdr3_aa: CASWVGPEAFF
clone_size: -; v_call: TRBV6-1; d_call: -; j_call: TRBJ2-5; cdr3_nt: TGTGCCAGCAGCCATCGCAGGGGGGGTCCTGATTCGTACCAAGAGACCCAGTACTTC; cdr3_aa: CASSHRRGGPDSYQETQYF
clone_size: -; v_call: TRBV6-6; d_call: -; j_call: TRBJ1-6; cdr3_nt: TGTGCCAGCAGGCCCGGGACGGCCAATTCACCCCTCCACTTT; cdr3_aa: CASRPGTANSPLHF
clone_size: -; v_call: TRBV6-2/TRBV6-3; d_call: TRBD2; j_call: TRBJ2-3; cdr3_nt: TGTGCCAGCAGTTATATCGTCACTAGCGAGACAGATACGCAGTATTTT; cdr3_aa: CASSYIVTSETDTQYF
clone_size: -; v_call: TRBV5-6; d_call: TRBD1; j_call: TRBJ2-7; cdr3_nt: TGTGCCAGCAGCCCCGGGACAGGGGTCCACGAGCAGTACTTC; cdr3_aa: CASSPGTGVHEQYF
clone_size: few; v_call: TRBV7-2; d_call: -; j_call: TRBJ2-1; cdr3_nt: TGTGCCAGCTCCAAAGGGGGGGGCCAGGTCCGGTATGAGCAGTTCTTC; cdr3_aa: CASSKGGGQVRYEQFF
clone_size: -; v_call: TRBV7-3; d_call: TRBD2; j_call: TRBJ2-2; cdr3_nt: TGTGCCAGCCGGGGGGGCTCCCACACCGGGGAGCTGTTTTTT; cdr3_aa: CASRGGSHTGELFF
clone_size: -; v_call: TRBV5-1; d_call: -; j_call: TRBJ2-7; cdr3_nt: TGCGCCAGCAGGGGAGGAACTAGGGGCGTGGACGAGCAGTACTTC; cdr3_aa: CASRGGTRGVDEQYF
clone_size: -; v_call: TRBV14; d_call: TRBD1; j_call: TRBJ1-1; cdr3_nt: TGTGCCAACAGCCACCGGGCAGGGGGTAACACTGAAGCTTTCTTT; cdr3_aa: CANSHRAGGNTEAFF
clone_size: -; v_call: TRBV9; d_call: TRBD2; j_call: TRBJ2-1; cdr3_nt: TGTGCCAGCAGCGTAGGTGAGCGGGGGCCCCACAATGAGCAGTTCTTC; cdr3_aa: CASSVGERGPHNEQFF
clone_size: few; v_call: TRBV7-8; d_call: -; j_call: TRBJ2-3; cdr3_nt: TGTGCCAGCAACCGAATTCGGCAGACAGATACGCAGTATTTT; cdr3_aa: CASNRIRQTDTQYF
clone_size: -; v_call: TRBV4-1; d_call: -; j_call: TRBJ2-7; cdr3_nt: TGCGCCAGCAGCCACGATCCGGGGTACGAGCAGTACTTC; cdr3_aa: CASSHDPGYEQYF
clone_size: -; v_call: TRBV7-2; d_call: -; j_call: TRBJ2-7; cdr3_nt: TGTGCCAGCAGCCTCCAGTCAGCCTACGAGCAGTACTTC; cdr3_aa: CASSLQSAYEQYF
clone_size: many; v_call: TRBV27; d_call: -; j_call: TRBJ2-7; cdr3_nt: TGTGCCAGCAGTTCATTAGGATCCTACGAGCAGTACTTC; cdr3_aa: CASSSLGSYEQYF
clone_size: -; v_call: TRBV30; d_call: -; j_call: TRBJ1-4; cdr3_nt: TGTGCCTGGAGCGGGGGATTAGAAAAACGGTTTTTT; cdr3_aa: CAWSGGLEKRFF
clone_size: -; v_call: TRBV9; d_call: -; j_call: TRBJ2-5; cdr3_nt: TGTGCCAGCAGCTCCATCCCTGGGGGAGAGACCCAGTACTTC; cdr3_aa: CASSSIPGGETQYF
clone_size: -; v_call: TRBV12-3/TRBV12-4; d_call: -; j_call: TRBJ1-5; cdr3_nt: TGTGCCAGCAGTACCGGGTTCAATCAGCCCCAGCATTTT; cdr3_aa: CASSTGFNQPQHF
clone_size: -; v_call: TRBV6-6; d_call: -; j_call: TRBJ2-1; cdr3_nt: TGTGCCAGCAGTCCGGAGAGCAATGAGCAGTTCTTC; cdr3_aa: CASSPESNEQFF
clone_size: -; v_call: TRBV29-1; d_call: TRBD1; j_call: TRBJ1-1; cdr3_nt: TGCAGCGTTTGGGACAGAGCTGAAGCTTTCTTT; cdr3_aa: CSVWDRAEAFF
clone_size: few; v_call: TRBV5-1; d_call: -; j_call: TRBJ2-7; cdr3_nt: TGCGCCAGCAGCTTGGGACTAGGATCCGCCAACGAGCAGTACTTC; cdr3_aa: CASSLGLGSANEQYF
clone_size: -; v_call: TRBV7-9; d_call: -; j_call: TRBJ2-7; cdr3_nt: TGTGCCAGCAGCTTAGTATCGTCGGGGGAGCAGTACTTC; cdr3_aa: CASSLVSSGEQYF
clone_size: -; v_call: TRBV12-3/TRBV12-4; d_call: TRBD1; j_call: TRBJ1-6; cdr3_nt: TGTGCCAGCAAAGGAGGACAGGATCCACCCCTCCACTTT; cdr3_aa: CASKGGQDPPLHF
clone_size: -; v_call: TRBV6-5; d_call: TRBD1; j_call: TRBJ2-1; cdr3_nt: TGTGCCAGCACCCGGACAGGTTCCTACAATGAGCAGTTCTTC; cdr3_aa: CASTRTGSYNEQFF
clone_size: once; v_call: TRBV18; d_call: -; j_call: TRBJ1-4; cdr3_nt: TGTGCCAGCTCACAGGACCGACTCCTTAATGAAAAACTGTTTTTT; cdr3_aa: CASSQDRLLNEKLFF
clone_size: -; v_call: TRBV5-1; d_call: TRBD2; j_call: TRBJ2-1; cdr3_nt: TGCGCCAGCAGCCCTACTAGCGGGAGGGCCGCCTACAATGAGCAGTTCTTC; cdr3_aa: CASSPTSGRAAYNEQFF
clone_size: few; v_call: TRBV6-5; d_call: TRBD1; j_call: TRBJ1-5; cdr3_nt: TGTGCCAGCAGTGTAGACAGGGGCAATCAGCCCCAGCATTTT; cdr3_aa: CASSVDRGNQPQHF
clone_size: once; v_call: TRBV5-1; d_call: -; j_call: TRBJ1-1; cdr3_nt: TGCGCCAGCAATTCTGGGAGGGGGAGGAACACTGAAGCTTTCTTT; cdr3_aa: CASNSGRGRNTEAFF
clone_size: few; v_call: TRBV7-2; d_call: -; j_call: TRBJ2-4; cdr3_nt: TGTGCCAGCAGCCAAGGGGTTGGGGGGCTGGAGCAGTACTTC; cdr3_aa: CASSQGVGGLEQYF
clone_size: few; v_call: TRBV28; d_call: -; j_call: TRBJ2-7; cdr3_nt: TGTGCCAGCAGCGGATATCAATCCGGTTCCTACGAGCAGTACTTC; cdr3_aa: CASSGYQSGSYEQYF
clone_size: -; v_call: TRBV7-9; d_call: -; j_call: TRBJ2-2; cdr3_nt: TGTGCCAGCAGCTCAGAGACAGAGAACACCGGGGAGCTGTTTTTT; cdr3_aa: CASSSETENTGELFF
clone_size: few; v_call: TRBV12-3/TRBV12-4; d_call: -; j_call: TRBJ1-4; cdr3_nt: TGTGCCAGCAGTGCCTCGGGAGGGCGGACGGAAAAACTGTTTTTT; cdr3_aa: CASSASGGRTEKLFF
clone_size: -; v_call: TRBV6-5; d_call: TRBD1; j_call: TRBJ2-7; cdr3_nt: TGTGCCAGCAGTTACTCCCTCCAGACAGGGGGCCACGACGAGCAGTACTTC; cdr3_aa: CASSYSLQTGGHDEQYF
clone_size: few; v_call: TRBV18; d_call: -; j_call: TRBJ2-7; cdr3_nt: TGTGCCAGCTCACCTCTGACTGGCTACGAGCAGTACTTC; cdr3_aa: CASSPLTGYEQYF
clone_size: few; v_call: TRBV5-1; d_call: TRBD1; j_call: TRBJ2-6; cdr3_nt: TGCGCCAGCAGCTTGGACGGGACAGCTGGGGCCAACGTCCTGACTTTC; cdr3_aa: CASSLDGTAGANVLTF
clone_size: -; v_call: TRBV3-1; d_call: -; j_call: TRBJ1-1; cdr3_nt: TGTGCCAGCAGCTTTGGGACCAAGAACACTGAAGCTTTCTTT; cdr3_aa: CASSFGTKNTEAFF
clone_size: -; v_call: TRBV3-1; d_call: -; j_call: TRBJ2-1; cdr3_nt: TGTGCCAGCAGCCAGATTCAGGTCATAGACAATGAGCAGTTCTTC; cdr3_aa: CASSQIQVIDNEQFF
clone_size: -; v_call: TRBV5-1; d_call: TRBD1; j_call: TRBJ2-1; cdr3_nt: TGCGCCAGCAGCCATCCGGGACAGCCCTACAATGAGCAGTTCTTC; cdr3_aa: CASSHPGQPYNEQFF
clone_size: -; v_call: TRBV4-2; d_call: TRBD2; j_call: TRBJ2-1; cdr3_nt: TGTGCCAGCAGCCAAGGCCGTTTCGGGGGGGCCAATGGGCAGTTCTTC; cdr3_aa: CASSQGRFGGANGQFF
clone_size: few; v_call: TRBV6-1; d_call: TRBD2; j_call: TRBJ2-3; cdr3_nt: TGTGCCAGTAGTCTTCTAGCGGGGGGGGGAAGTAGACACACAGATACGCAGTATTTT; cdr3_aa: CASSLLAGGGSRHTDTQYF
clone_size: few; v_call: TRBV7-3; d_call: -; j_call: TRBJ2-2; cdr3_nt: TGTGCCAGCAGTTCCACAACCGGGGAGCTGTTTTTT; cdr3_aa: CASSSTTGELFF
clone_size: -; v_call: TRBV10-3; d_call: TRBD2; j_call: TRBJ2-2; cdr3_nt: TGTGCCATAGCCGGGACTAGCGGGGGCCAACACACCGGGGAGCTGTTTTTT; cdr3_aa: CAIAGTSGGQHTGELFF
clone_size: -; v_call: TRBV29-1; d_call: TRBD2; j_call: TRBJ2-7; cdr3_nt: TGCAGCGTTGGGATAGCGGGAATCTACGAGCAGTACTTC; cdr3_aa: CSVGIAGIYEQYF